This T cell receptor beta chain is drawn from a study of post-analysis software for immune sequencing data. Unique molecular identifiers were present in the TCR beta cDNA libraries. TCRdb re-derived calls from the PCR reads in MiXCR, one entry per CDR3 protein. Of around 710,000 distinct CDR3 sequences in the sample, 46% were seen once. This TCR derives from a girl between 10 and 17 years old with multiple sclerosis. The sequenced sample was blood.

The CDR3: CSAWTLLDTQYF. CDR3 DNA: TGCAGTGCGTGGACTTTGTTAGATACGCAGTATTTT. The chain joins TRBV20-1 to TRBJ2-3; TRBD2 might be the D (5 bases). The CDR3 contains 12 residues. Germline assignment: CDR1 DFQATT and CDR2 SNEGSKA (reference sequence). Trimming took 6 bases from V and 5 from J, leaving 12 bases between them.